Listed below are T cell receptor beta chains from one sample, sequenced in a study of OX40 agonist ivuxolimab in advanced cancers. The repertoire was sequenced with immunoSEQ multiplex PCR; TCRdb's copy has only in-frame clones and lacks some. The sample lists 69,000 or so clones, roughly 78% seen once, with 4% to 6% in the top ten. The sequenced sample was CD4+ or CD8+ T cells sorted from blood, obtained in a trial of the OX40 agonist ivuxolimab. The receptors originated from an adult with an advanced solid tumor such as melanoma, head and neck, liver or kidney cancer. CDR3s include the opening cysteine and the closing phenylalanine or tryptophan. A D gene is named only where the DNA matches it firmly. Not every row has a clone size; where given, it reads once, few, many or a size class.

clone size: .; J gene: TRBJ1-2; D gene: .; V gene: TRBV29-1; CDR3 DNA: TGCAGCGTTGAAGTCACGCAGAGGAGTGGCTACACCTTC; CDR3 protein: CSVEVTQRSGYTF
clone size: .; J gene: TRBJ2-4; D gene: .; V gene: TRBV9; CDR3 DNA: TGTGCCAGCAGCGACCGGGACAACATTCAGTACTTC; CDR3 protein: CASSDRDNIQYF
clone size: .; J gene: TRBJ1-4; D gene: .; V gene: TRBV13; CDR3 DNA: TGTGCCAGCAGACGTGGGTTTGGTAATGAAAAACTGTTTTTT; CDR3 protein: CASRRGFGNEKLFF
clone size: .; J gene: TRBJ2-7; D gene: .; V gene: TRBV28; CDR3 DNA: TGTGCCAGCAGTTTCGCCCGCTACGAGCAGTACTTC; CDR3 protein: CASSFARYEQYF
clone size: once; J gene: TRBJ2-3; D gene: .; V gene: TRBV5-4; CDR3 DNA: TGTGCCAGCAGCTTGTGGGGCGGGGGCACAGATACGCAGTATTTT; CDR3 protein: CASSLWGGGTDTQYF
clone size: .; J gene: TRBJ2-5; D gene: TRBD1; V gene: TRBV5-1; CDR3 DNA: TGCGCCAGCAGCGCGGGACAGGGGGAGACCCAGTACTTC; CDR3 protein: CASSAGQGETQYF
clone size: .; J gene: TRBJ2-7; D gene: TRBD1; V gene: TRBV4-1; CDR3 DNA: TGCGCCAGCAGCCAAGCCCCGGGACAGGACTCCTACGAGCAGTACTTC; CDR3 protein: CASSQAPGQDSYEQYF
clone size: .; J gene: TRBJ2-3; D gene: .; V gene: TRBV11-3; CDR3 DNA: TGTGCCAGCAGCTTGAGCTCCGGGAGCGGTACAGATACGCAGTATTTT; CDR3 protein: CASSLSSGSGTDTQYF
clone size: .; J gene: TRBJ1-5; D gene: .; V gene: TRBV19; CDR3 DNA: TGTGCCAGCCGAGGGGGGAATCAGCCCCAGCATTTT; CDR3 protein: CASRGGNQPQHF
clone size: .; J gene: TRBJ2-3; D gene: .; V gene: TRBV5-1; CDR3 DNA: TGCGCCAGCCAGGTTCAGGGTTTAGACACAGATACGCAGTATTTT; CDR3 protein: CASQVQGLDTDTQYF
clone size: .; J gene: TRBJ1-2; D gene: .; V gene: TRBV6-6; CDR3 DNA: TGTGCCATAAGACGGGACCCAGACCCTAACTATGGCTACACCTTC; CDR3 protein: CAIRRDPDPNYGYTF
clone size: .; J gene: TRBJ2-7; D gene: .; V gene: TRBV13; CDR3 DNA: TGTGCCAGCAGCTTAGTGCCCTCCTACGAGCAGTACTTC; CDR3 protein: CASSLVPSYEQYF
clone size: .; J gene: TRBJ2-5; D gene: .; V gene: TRBV5-1; CDR3 DNA: TGCGCCAGCAGCGGGACATTTCAAGAGACCCAGTACTTC; CDR3 protein: CASSGTFQETQYF
clone size: few; J gene: TRBJ1-1; D gene: .; V gene: TRBV7-2; CDR3 DNA: TGTGCCAGCAGCTTCAAGGGGTTTTCTGGAACTGAAGCTTTCTTT; CDR3 protein: CASSFKGFSGTEAFF
clone size: .; J gene: TRBJ1-4; D gene: TRBD1; V gene: TRBV5-4; CDR3 DNA: TGTGCCAGCAGCCAGGGGGGGGGCGATGAAAAACTGTTTTTT; CDR3 protein: CASSQGGGDEKLFF
clone size: .; J gene: TRBJ1-1; D gene: .; V gene: TRBV6-4; CDR3 DNA: TGTGCCAGCAGTGTGGGGATGGGGACTGAAGCTTTCTTT; CDR3 protein: CASSVGMGTEAFF
clone size: .; J gene: TRBJ1-2; D gene: .; V gene: TRBV7-2; CDR3 DNA: TGTGCCACAGCGTCTAACTATGGCTACACCTTC; CDR3 protein: CATASNYGYTF
clone size: .; J gene: TRBJ1-1; D gene: TRBD1; V gene: TRBV5-6; CDR3 DNA: TGTGCCAGCAGCCAACTCCAGGGGGCCAACACTGAAGCTTTCTTT; CDR3 protein: CASSQLQGANTEAFF
clone size: .; J gene: TRBJ2-2; D gene: TRBD2; V gene: TRBV15; CDR3 DNA: TGTGCCACCAGCAAGTCTAGCGGGCACACCGGGGAGCTGTTTTTT; CDR3 protein: CATSKSSGHTGELFF
clone size: .; J gene: TRBJ2-1; D gene: .; V gene: TRBV29-1; CDR3 DNA: TGCAGCGCCGGGGGATGGGAAAATGAGCAGTTCTTC; CDR3 protein: CSAGGWENEQFF
clone size: .; J gene: TRBJ1-5; D gene: .; V gene: TRBV6-1; CDR3 DNA: TGTGCCAGCGGAGAGACAGTTAATCAGCCCCAGCATTTT; CDR3 protein: CASGETVNQPQHF
clone size: .; J gene: TRBJ1-1; D gene: TRBD1; V gene: TRBV5-8; CDR3 DNA: TGTGCCAGCCAGACTACAGGGGGCTGGAACACTGAAGCTTTCTTT; CDR3 protein: CASQTTGGWNTEAFF
clone size: .; J gene: TRBJ2-5; D gene: .; V gene: TRBV7-9; CDR3 DNA: TGTGCCAGCAGCTTATTTTTCGGACAGCAAGAGACCCAGTACTTC; CDR3 protein: CASSLFFGQQETQYF